Listed below are T cell receptor beta chains from one sample, sequenced in a study of blood T cells in healthy people across ages. MiXCR, run by TCRdb on the 5' RACE reads, gives a single entry per CDR3 protein. The sample has fewer than 2,000,000 distinct CDR3 sequences, about 35% seen once; the top ten hold 10% to 12%. What was sequenced was blood. The origin of the receptors is a woman between 25 and 40 years old in good health. CDR3s include the opening cysteine and the closing phenylalanine or tryptophan. The order of the fields is clone size, D gene, V gene, CDR3 length, J gene, CDR3 DNA, CDR3 protein. A D gene is named only where the DNA matches it firmly. Clone size appears in some rows only: once, few, many, or a class for an expanded clone.

clone_size: few
d_call: TRBD1
v_call: TRBV4-2
cdr3_length: 15
j_call: TRBJ2-7
cdr3_nt: TGTGCCAGCAGCCAGGCTAGACAGGGACCCTACGAGCAGTACTTC
cdr3_aa: CASSQARQGPYEQYF

clone_size: many
d_call: NA
v_call: TRBV7-2
cdr3_length: 17
j_call: TRBJ2-6
cdr3_nt: TGTGCCAGCAGCTCCCAAGTGCGACACTCTGGGGCCAACGTCCTGACTTTC
cdr3_aa: CASSSQVRHSGANVLTF

clone_size: NA
d_call: NA
v_call: TRBV7-9
cdr3_length: 16
j_call: TRBJ1-4
cdr3_nt: TGTGCCAGCAGCTTAGCGCGGGGGCTAACTAATGAAAAACTGTTTTTT
cdr3_aa: CASSLARGLTNEKLFF

clone_size: few
d_call: TRBD1
v_call: TRBV4-1
cdr3_length: 16
j_call: TRBJ1-5
cdr3_nt: TGCGCCAGCAGCCAAGGTCCCGGGACAGTGTACCAGCCCCAGCATTTT
cdr3_aa: CASSQGPGTVYQPQHF

clone_size: NA
d_call: NA
v_call: TRBV2
cdr3_length: 10
j_call: TRBJ2-5
cdr3_nt: TGTGCCACCCAAATTCAGACCCAGTACTTC
cdr3_aa: CATQIQTQYF

clone_size: few
d_call: TRBD2
v_call: TRBV20-1
cdr3_length: 15
j_call: TRBJ2-7
cdr3_nt: TGCAGTGCTAGAGGGGGCGGGGGGGCCTTCTACGAGCAGTACTTC
cdr3_aa: CSARGGGGAFYEQYF

clone_size: few
d_call: TRBD2
v_call: TRBV24-1
cdr3_length: 13
j_call: TRBJ2-1
cdr3_nt: TGTGCCACCAGTGACCCAACTAGCGATGAGCAGTTCTTC
cdr3_aa: CATSDPTSDEQFF

clone_size: once
d_call: TRBD1
v_call: TRBV2
cdr3_length: 14
j_call: TRBJ1-2
cdr3_nt: TGTGCCAGTAAGGAGGACAGGAGTAACTATGGCTACACCTTC
cdr3_aa: CASKEDRSNYGYTF

clone_size: NA
d_call: NA
v_call: TRBV11-2
cdr3_length: 12
j_call: TRBJ1-6
cdr3_nt: TGTGCCAGCAGCTTAGTCGACGGACCCCCCCACTTT
cdr3_aa: CASSLVDGPPHF

clone_size: NA
d_call: TRBD2
v_call: TRBV7-9
cdr3_length: 19
j_call: TRBJ2-6
cdr3_nt: TGTGCCAGCAGCCCCCGGCCTTTGCGGGAGAGCTCTGGGGCCAACGTCCTGACTTTC
cdr3_aa: CASSPRPLRESSGANVLTF

clone_size: few
d_call: TRBD2
v_call: TRBV18
cdr3_length: 15
j_call: TRBJ2-1
cdr3_nt: TGTGCCAGCTCACCCCTACTAGCGGTTTACAATGAGCAGTTCTTC
cdr3_aa: CASSPLLAVYNEQFF

clone_size: few
d_call: TRBD2
v_call: TRBV4-1
cdr3_length: 19
j_call: TRBJ2-3
cdr3_nt: TGCGCCAGCAGGGACCCTAGATCGGGGAGGGCCCTCCTCGCAGATACGCAGTATTTT
cdr3_aa: CASRDPRSGRALLADTQYF

clone_size: NA
d_call: TRBD2
v_call: TRBV20-1
cdr3_length: 13
j_call: TRBJ2-7
cdr3_nt: TGCAGTGCTAGCGGACTAGCGGGCTACGAGCAGTACTTC
cdr3_aa: CSASGLAGYEQYF

clone_size: NA
d_call: NA
v_call: TRBV27
cdr3_length: 13
j_call: TRBJ2-7
cdr3_nt: TGTGCCAGCACTTGGGGTCCGACCTACGAGCAGTACTTC
cdr3_aa: CASTWGPTYEQYF

clone_size: NA
d_call: TRBD1
v_call: TRBV27
cdr3_length: 14
j_call: TRBJ2-1
cdr3_nt: TGTGCCAGCAGGCTCGGACAGGGGAACAATGAGCAGTTCTTC
cdr3_aa: CASRLGQGNNEQFF

clone_size: NA
d_call: TRBD2
v_call: TRBV7-3
cdr3_length: 18
j_call: TRBJ2-5
cdr3_nt: TGTGCCAGCAGCTTTGGGACACCGGGACTAGCGGGAAAGGAGACCCAGTACTTC
cdr3_aa: CASSFGTPGLAGKETQYF